The 3 T cell receptor beta chains below come from one sample, sequenced in a study of T cells in Graves' hyperthyroidism and ophthalmopathy. Regions amplified from RNA transcripts were the TCR beta CDR3 regions. The TCR CDR3 first-round RT-PCR relied on the HTBI primer set. TCRdb reprocessed the multiplex PCR reads with MiXCR, giving one entry per CDR3 protein. The sample has about 510,000 distinct CDR3 sequences, around 50% seen once. What was sequenced was peripheral blood or thyroid tissue (not recorded which). The origin of the receptors is an adult woman with Graves' disease, either hyperthyroidism or ophthalmopathy (not recorded which).

Only a few counts were recorded for this clonotype. V is TRBV20-1 and J is TRBJ1-1, with a tentative D call TRBD1 (5 bases). The CDR3 runs to 14 residues. V lost 2 bases to trimming and J lost 1 base, with 11 bases between them. The germline V gene has CDR1 DFQATT and CDR2 SNEGSKA (reference sequence). The chain's CDR3 is CSARSPGRNTEAFF. The CDR3 coding sequence is TGCAGTGCTAGATCGCCAGGGAGGAACACTGAAGCTTTCTTT.

This clonotype was picked up many times. The J gene is TRBJ2-7, the V gene TRBV7-8, with unresolved D. V was cut by 2 bases and J by 6 bases, with 14 bases left in between. Germline-derived CDR1 and CDR2 are SGHVS and FQNEAQ. The CDR3 length is 14 residues. The CDR3 DNA sequence: TGTGCCAGCAGCTTACGAGCCCTAAAGGGCGAGCAGTACTTC. Its translation: CASSLRALKGEQYF.

This sequence joins TRBV7-9 and TRBJ2-5; possibly TRBD2 for D (5 bases). The CDR3 has 15 amino acids. The germline CDR1 and CDR2 sequences are SEHNR and FQNEAQ (reference sequence). V was shortened by 3 bases and J by 2 bases, with 13 bases between the two germline ends. CDR3 loop: CASSLTNPGQETQYF. The CDR3 coding sequence is TGTGCCAGCAGCTTGACCAATCCGGGACAAGAGACCCAGTACTTC. The full variable domain, with the rest looked up from reference TRBV7-9 and TRBJ2-5, is DTGVSQNPRHKITKRGQNVTFRCDPISEHNRLYWYRQTLGQGPEFLTYFQNEAQLEKSRLLSDRFSAERPKGSFSTLEIQRTEQGDSAMYLCASSLTNPGQETQYFGPGTRLLVL.